This T cell receptor (beta chain) originates from a study of blood T cell repertoires in COVID-19. On the study more broadly: Samples representing acute and convalescent COVID-19 were sourced from the United States, Italy and Spain.

This CDR3 is 15 amino acids long. The germline V gene encodes CDR1 SGHTA and CDR2 FQGTGA. V was trimmed by 0 bases and J by 6 bases, leaving 14 bases between them. In the authors' methods: Nucleated cell number was recorded as an estimate derived from reference gene primer amplification. Method: immunoSEQ multiplex PCR; TCRdb's copy keeps in-frame clones and lacks some. From that table come the V and J calls and clone size; the DNA was used to work out D and trimming. The repertoire holds more than 300,000 clones, with approximately 90% as singletons. Resolution of symptoms, clearance, or two negative PCRs was present in recovered Cohort 3 donors.

The sequenced sample was PBMCs or T cells enriched from blood (not recorded which). The sequence was collected from a woman under 30 who had recovered from COVID-19. The rearrangement links TRBV7-3 to TRBJ1-1; weak D call: TRBD1 (6 bases). CDR3: CASSLTGPGGPEAFF. CDR3 bases: TGTGCCAGCAGCTTAACGGGGCCGGGGGGCCCTGAAGCTTTCTTT.